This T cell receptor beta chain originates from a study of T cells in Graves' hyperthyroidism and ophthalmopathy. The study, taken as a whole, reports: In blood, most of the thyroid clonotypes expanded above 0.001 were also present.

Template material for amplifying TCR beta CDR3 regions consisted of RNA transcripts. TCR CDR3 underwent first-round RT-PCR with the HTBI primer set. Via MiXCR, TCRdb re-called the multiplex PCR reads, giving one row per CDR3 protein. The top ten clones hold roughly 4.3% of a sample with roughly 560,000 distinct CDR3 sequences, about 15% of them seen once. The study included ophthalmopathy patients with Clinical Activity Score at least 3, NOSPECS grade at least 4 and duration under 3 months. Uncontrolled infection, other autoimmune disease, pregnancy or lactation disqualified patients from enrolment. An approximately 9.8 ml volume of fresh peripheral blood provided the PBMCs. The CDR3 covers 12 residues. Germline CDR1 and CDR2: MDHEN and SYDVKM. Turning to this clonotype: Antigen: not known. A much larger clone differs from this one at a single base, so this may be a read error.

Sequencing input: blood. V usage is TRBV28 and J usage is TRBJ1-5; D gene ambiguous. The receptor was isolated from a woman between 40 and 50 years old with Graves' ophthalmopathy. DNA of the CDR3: TGTGCCGGCAGTTCCTTTGGCCAGCCCCAGCATTTT. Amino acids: CAGSSFGQPQHF.